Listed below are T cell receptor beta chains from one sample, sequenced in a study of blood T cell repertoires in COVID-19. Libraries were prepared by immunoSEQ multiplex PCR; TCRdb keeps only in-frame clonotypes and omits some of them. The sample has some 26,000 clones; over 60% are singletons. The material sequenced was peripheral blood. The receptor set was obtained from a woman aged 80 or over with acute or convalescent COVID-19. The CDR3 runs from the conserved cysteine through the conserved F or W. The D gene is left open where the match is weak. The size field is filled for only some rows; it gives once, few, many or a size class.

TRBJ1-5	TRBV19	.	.	CASSPGRDNQPQHF	TGTGCCAGTAGTCCCGGACGGGACAATCAGCCCCAGCATTTT
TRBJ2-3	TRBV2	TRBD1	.	CASSEGQGEATQYF	TGTGCCAGCAGTGAGGGACAGGGAGAGGCTACGCAGTATTTT
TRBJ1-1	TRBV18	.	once	CASSPGQGYLNTEAFF	TGTGCCAGCTCACCGGGGCAGGGCTATTTGAACACTGAAGCTTTCTTT
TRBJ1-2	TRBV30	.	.	CAWSLPPGINGYTF	TGTGCCTGGAGTCTCCCCCCCGGGATAAATGGCTACACCTTC
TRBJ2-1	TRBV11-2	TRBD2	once	CASSLAIAGGSYNEQFF	TGTGCCAGCAGCTTAGCGATAGCGGGAGGTTCCTACAATGAGCAGTTCTTC
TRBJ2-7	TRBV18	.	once	CASSPPGRQYEQYF	TGTGCCAGCTCACCACCGGGCAGGCAATACGAGCAGTACTTC
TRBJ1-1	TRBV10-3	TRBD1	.	CAISDQGAYPGTEAFF	TGTGCCATCAGTGATCAGGGGGCCTATCCGGGGACTGAAGCTTTCTTT
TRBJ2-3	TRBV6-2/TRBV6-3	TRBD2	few	CASSYGRATDTQYF	TGTGCCAGCAGTTACGGGAGGGCCACAGATACGCAGTATTTT
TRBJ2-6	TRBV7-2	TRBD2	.	CASSLVRGGTGANVLTF	TGTGCCAGCAGCTTAGTAAGGGGAGGGACTGGGGCCAACGTCCTGACTTTC
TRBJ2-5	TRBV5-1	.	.	CASSLVREGETQYF	TGCGCCAGCAGCTTGGTCCGGGAAGGAGAGACCCAGTACTTC
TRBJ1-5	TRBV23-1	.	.	CASSQSGGYNQPQHF	TGCGCCAGCAGTCAATCCGGGGGGTACAATCAGCCCCAGCATTTT
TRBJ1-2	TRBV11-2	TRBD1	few	CASSLTTGERYGYTF	TGTGCCAGCAGCCTTACGACAGGGGAAAGATATGGCTACACCTTC
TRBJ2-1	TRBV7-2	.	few	CASSLAPSGGNEQFF	TGTGCCAGCAGCTTAGCGCCGAGTGGGGGGAATGAGCAGTTCTTC
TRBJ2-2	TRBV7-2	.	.	CASSLVRERELFF	TGTGCCAGCAGCTTAGTTCGGGAGAGGGAGCTGTTTTTT
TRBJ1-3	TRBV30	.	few	CAWSSKGVGGNTIYF	TGTGCCTGGAGTAGCAAGGGGGTCGGTGGAAACACCATATATTTT
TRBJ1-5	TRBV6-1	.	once	CASSDSGGMQPQHF	TGTGCCAGCAGTGATTCGGGGGGGATGCAGCCCCAGCATTTT
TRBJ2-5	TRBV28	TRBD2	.	CASSFLAGGSETQYF	TGTGCCAGCAGCTTCTTGGCGGGGGGGAGTGAGACCCAGTACTTC
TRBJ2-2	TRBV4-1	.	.	CASSQDFGNTGELFF	TGCGCCAGCAGCCAAGATTTTGGCAACACCGGGGAGCTGTTTTTT
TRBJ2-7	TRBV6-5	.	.	CASSYSQGSYEQYF	TGTGCCAGCAGTTACTCCCAGGGATCCTACGAGCAGTACTTC
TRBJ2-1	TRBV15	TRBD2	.	CATSRPPSGRVGEQFF	TGTGCCACCAGCAGACCCCCTAGCGGGAGGGTGGGTGAGCAGTTCTTC
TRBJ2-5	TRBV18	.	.	CASSPTHLGAAREETQYF	TGTGCCAGCTCACCGACGCACCTTGGGGCAGCGCGCGAAGAGACCCAGTACTTC
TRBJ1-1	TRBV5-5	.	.	CASSLLAGDTEAFF	TGTGCCAGCAGCCTCTTGGCCGGGGACACTGAAGCTTTCTTT
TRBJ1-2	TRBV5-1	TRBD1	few	CASNDKQGTYGYTF	TGCGCCAGCAACGATAAACAGGGGACCTATGGCTACACCTTC
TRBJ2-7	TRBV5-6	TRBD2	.	CASSLVSGGNYEQYF	TGTGCCAGCAGCTTGGTTTCGGGGGGGAACTACGAGCAGTACTTC
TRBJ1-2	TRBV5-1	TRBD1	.	CASSLGTGINYGYTF	TGCGCCAGCAGCTTGGGGACAGGCATCAACTATGGCTACACCTTC
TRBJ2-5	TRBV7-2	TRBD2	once	CASSPGGAGETQYF	TGTGCCAGCAGCCCCGGGGGGGCCGGGGAGACCCAGTACTTC
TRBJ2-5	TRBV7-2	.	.	CASSMRGKETQYF	TGTGCCAGCAGCATGAGGGGGAAAGAGACCCAGTACTTC
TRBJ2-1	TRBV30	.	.	CAWSALGVANNEQFF	TGTGCCTGGAGTGCCCTCGGGGTAGCAAACAATGAGCAGTTCTTC
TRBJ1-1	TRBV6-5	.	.	CASRRTQTVNTEAFF	TGTGCCAGTCGCCGAACGCAGACAGTGAACACTGAAGCTTTCTTT